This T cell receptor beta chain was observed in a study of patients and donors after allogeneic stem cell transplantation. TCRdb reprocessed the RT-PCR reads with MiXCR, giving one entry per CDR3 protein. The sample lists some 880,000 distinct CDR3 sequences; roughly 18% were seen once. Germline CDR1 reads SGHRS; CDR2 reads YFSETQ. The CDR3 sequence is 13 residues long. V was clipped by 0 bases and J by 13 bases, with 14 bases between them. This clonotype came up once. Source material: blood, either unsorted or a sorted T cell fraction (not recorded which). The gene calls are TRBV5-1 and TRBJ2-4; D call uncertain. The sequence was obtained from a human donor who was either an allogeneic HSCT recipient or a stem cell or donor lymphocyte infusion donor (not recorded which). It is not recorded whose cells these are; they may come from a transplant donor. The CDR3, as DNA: TGCGCCAGCAGCTTGGGATGGACGAAGGGCCAGTACTTC. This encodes CASSLGWTKGQYF.